By share, the clone carrying this TCR beta chain counts as medium-sized. Its antigen is still unknown. TRB rearrangements were amplified by multiplex PCR with BIOMED2 TRB-A/B primers. Each CDR3 protein is one row after TCRdb ran MiXCR on the multiplex PCR reads. The repertoire holds about 5,100 distinct CDR3 sequences, with over 20% as singletons. From blood, roughly 240-550 ng of genomic DNA served as TRB template. The data were obtained in a study of T and B cells in COVID-19 patients. Turning to the study itself: Peripheral blood came from COVID-19 patients with active infection or after recovery. The recovered patients had mostly mild to moderate COVID-19 with outpatient management. Median age was approximately 34 years in the recovered cohort and 60 to 80 years in the active-infection cohort. Study results and caveats: There were 2,000 to 3,000 TCR clusters exclusive to the recovered cohort, 31 with low generation probability.

V was pared by 5 bases and J by 4 bases, with 20 bases of the junction left unmatched. The germline V gene has CDR1 MNHEY and CDR2 SVGAGI. This CDR3 is built from 19 residues. The chain joins TRBV6-5 to TRBJ2-7, with 10 bases matching TRBD1. The sequence was obtained from a human donor with active COVID-19. Material: blood. The CDR3: CASSPARFYDRGRGYEQYF. The DNA for the CDR3 is TGTGCCAGCAGTCCGGCCCGGTTTTATGACAGGGGGCGAGGATACGAGCAGTACTTC.